This T cell receptor beta chain was sequenced for a study of T cell repertoires in cytomegalovirus infection. Study at large: Recently identified HLA-C-restricted CMV epitopes and well-studied HLA-B-restricted CMV epitopes were used by the study. Both a matching HLA type and CMV infection were indicated by public TCR beta signatures.

Trimming shortened V by 5 bases and J by 4 bases, and 15 bases separated the two germline ends. The germline gives CDR1 MGHRA, CDR2 YSYEKL. This CDR3 contains 14 residues. This clonotype was seen only a few times. The target antigen is unknown. TCRdb independently ran MiXCR on the reads; one entry per CDR3 protein. The table has 380,000 or so distinct CDR3 sequences, about a third seen once. This chain links TRBV4-1 with TRBJ2-7; a weak D match, TRBD2 (5 bases). The sequences come from cultured PBMCs, collected from culture after CMV antigen stimulation. This clonotype was obtained from a human donor in good health (CMV status not recorded). Some clones in this sample may be carry-over from other donors' samples. The CDR3 nucleotides read TGCGCCAGCAGCTACCAACTAGTAGGTTACGAGCAGTACTTC. As protein: CASSYQLVGYEQYF.